The 21 T cell receptor beta chains reported below all come from one sample, sequenced in a study of spatial heterogeneity in lung cancer. Sample time point: sample taken at primary tumor resection. Using its own MiXCR run on the 5' RACE reads, TCRdb lists one record per CDR3 protein. Of more than 60,000 distinct CDR3 sequences in the sample, 7.5% to 9.5% are singletons; the top ten hold 6.8%. Sample: PBMCs, taken at surgery. Receptors were obtained from a male donor with early-stage non-small cell lung cancer.

This clonotype occurred many times. The chain links TRBV12-3 or TRBV12-4 to TRBJ1-1; possible D gene TRBD1, 6 bases. The CDR3 covers 15 residues. V lost 7 bases, J lost 3 bases, and 18 bases lay in between. The CDR3 reads CASTITQGLYTEAFF. The CDR3 DNA reads TGTGCCAGCACCATCACACAGGGTTTGTACACTGAAGCTTTCTTT.

This clonotype was seen at least ten times. The chain couples TRBV29-1 to TRBJ2-5; D may match TRBD1 or TRBD2 (6 bases each). Germline CDR1 is SQVTM and CDR2 is ANQGSEA. The CDR3 totals 12 residues. V lost 4 bases and J lost 4, with 10 bases in between. The CDR3 nucleotides read TGCAGCGTTGTGCCGGGGGCAGAGACCCAGTACTTC. Its protein is CSVVPGAETQYF.

V gene TRBV5-1 combines with J gene TRBJ2-7; possible D gene TRBD2, 5 bases. There are 13 residues in the CDR3. V dropped 0 bases and J dropped 2 bases, with 6 bases sitting between them. Germline V CDR1 and CDR2: SGHRS, YFSETQ. The CDR3 sequence is CASSLDGAYEQYF. As DNA, the CDR3 is TGCGCCAGCAGCTTGGACGGGGCCTACGAGCAGTACTTC.

This clonotype was seen at least ten times. The CDR3 DNA follows: TGTGCCAGCAGCGGACAGGGCTTTATGAACACTGAAGCTTTCTTT. Encoded protein: CASSGQGFMNTEAFF. The chain employs TRBV11-2 and TRBJ1-1; TRBD1 matches at 8 bases. Germline CDR1 SGHAT, CDR2 FQNNGV. The V and J ends lost 5 bases and 0 bases, in that order; junction bases with no gene match: 5. The CDR3 spans 15 residues.

This clonotype has a single count. The chain joins TRBV6-6 to TRBJ1-1; the D gene is possibly TRBD1 (6 bases). The CDR3 has 14 residues. Trimming pared 6 bases from V and 6 bases from J, leaving 17 bases between. Per the germline V gene, CDR1 is MNHNY and CDR2 is SVGAGI (reference sequence). DNA of the CDR3: TGTGCCAGCAGCCCATATGGCAGGGGAGCTGAAGCTTTCTTT. Its protein product is CASSPYGRGAEAFF.

The gene calls are TRBV6-5 and TRBJ2-1, with TRBD2 matching 11 bases. Germline loops: CDR1 MNHEY, CDR2 SVGAGI. The V segment lost 0 bases and the J segment 4 bases; nucleotides outside the gene matches: 5. There are 17 residues in the CDR3. This chain's CDR3 is CASSYSGGTSGYNEQFF. DNA of the CDR3: TGTGCCAGCAGTTACTCGGGAGGGACTAGCGGTTACAATGAGCAGTTCTTC.

This clonotype was picked up many times. The junction and the germline gene differ at one end; a read error may be behind it. This chain joins TRBV3-1 and TRBJ2-2; no reliable D call. This CDR3 has 11 amino acids. CDR1 is LGHDT and CDR2 is YNNKEL in the germline V gene (reference sequence). CDR3 in amino acids: CASSQVQELFF. CDR3 coding DNA: TGTGCCAGCAGTCAAGTACAAGAGCTGTTTTTT.

This chain links TRBV14 with TRBJ2-3; perhaps TRBD1 as D (5 bases). The germline V gene encodes CDR1 SGHDN and CDR2 FVKESK. The CDR3 extends over 14 amino acids. Between the trimmed V and J ends, which lost 2 bases and 4 bases, there was a span of 10 bases. CDR3 sequence reads: CASSQRAGPDTQYF. The CDR3 nucleotides are TGTGCCAGCAGCCAAAGAGCAGGGCCAGATACGCAGTATTTT.

J is TRBJ2-5 and V is TRBV11-3; the match to TRBD2 covers 12 bases. CDR1 is SGHNT and CDR2 is YENEEA in the germline V gene. Losses at the gene ends were 5 bases for V and 5 bases for J; bases not matched to a gene: 6. This CDR3 contains 15 residues. CDR3 amino acids: CASSQTSGSGETQYF. DNA of the CDR3: TGTGCCAGCAGCCAGACTAGCGGGAGTGGGGAGACCCAGTACTTC. The whole variable domain, filled in from reference TRBV11-3 and TRBJ2-5, reads EAGVVQSPRYKIIEKKQPVAFWCNPISGHNTLYWYLQNLGQGPELLIRYENEEAVDDSQLPKDRFSAERLKGVDSTLKIQPAELGDSAVYLCASSQTSGSGETQYFGPGTRLLVL.

This clonotype turned up a few times. The rearrangement links TRBV6-1 to TRBJ1-5, with D tentatively TRBD1 (5 bases). Trimming took 2 bases from V and 3 from J, leaving 23 bases between them. From germline, CDR1 is MNHNS and CDR2 SASEGT. The CDR3 is made up of 19 amino acids. CDR3 sequence (DNA): TGTGCCAGCAGTGAACTCCCGCCCTTTGGCAGGGCTCTCAATCAGCCCCAGCATTTT. Amino acid sequence: CASSELPPFGRALNQPQHF.

This clonotype was found many times. At one end the junction does not follow the germline gene, possibly because of a read error. V usage is TRBV5-1 and J usage is TRBJ1-1; tentative D call: TRBD1 (6 bases). Looked up from germline, CDR1 is SGHRS and CDR2 is YFSETQ. CDR3 size: 12 residues. This chain's CDR3 is CASRFTGTEAFF. CDR3 sequence (DNA): TGCGCCAGCCGCTTCACAGGGACTGAAGCTTTCTTT. The full variable domain, its missing parts supplied by reference TRBV5-1 and TRBJ1-1, is KAGVTQTPRYLIKTRGQQVTLSCSPISGHRSVSWYQQTPGQGLQFLFEYFSETQRNKGNFPGRFSGRQFSNSRSEMNVSTLELGDSALYLCASRFTGTEAFFGQGTRLTVV.

This clonotype was seen more than once but under ten times. The chain has TRBV3-1 and TRBJ1-1; possible D gene TRBD1, 5 bases. Per germline, CDR1 LGHDT and CDR2 YNNKEL (reference sequence). V lost 2 bases, J lost 5 bases, and 12 bases lay in between. The CDR3 extends over 14 amino acids. In DNA form, the CDR3 reads TGTGCCAGCAGCCAAAAACCCGGGGGAACTGAAGCTTTCTTT. Translation gives CASSQKPGGTEAFF.

The rearrangement uses TRBV7-8 and TRBJ1-5; D remains unclear. This CDR3 is built from 16 residues. Per the germline V gene, CDR1 is SGHVS and CDR2 is FQNEAQ. The V end lost 2 bases, the J end lost 5 bases, and 16 bases lay between the germline ends. The CDR3 nucleotides are TGTGCCAGCAGCTTAATACCCGCCGCCGGGGATCAGCCCCAGCATTTT. Amino acids: CASSLIPAAGDQPQHF.

This clonotype appeared many times. The chain links TRBV3-1 to TRBJ2-7; D may be TRBD2 (6 bases). Germline-derived CDR1 and CDR2 are LGHDT and YNNKEL (reference sequence). The CDR3 consists of 14 residues. V lost 4 bases and J 7 bases, leaving 17 bases between the germline ends. The CDR3 sequence is CASSLSAGSLEQYF. The DNA for the CDR3 is TGTGCCAGCAGCCTTTCAGCGGGTTCCCTGGAGCAGTACTTC.

The J gene is TRBJ1-5, the V gene TRBV5-5; perhaps TRBD1 as D (5 bases). Germline V lookup: CDR1 SGHKS, CDR2 YYEKEE (reference sequence). This CDR3 spans 14 amino acids. V lost 0 bases and J lost 3, with 7 bases in between. CDR3 sequence (DNA): TGTGCCAGCAGCTTGGAAGGGGACAATCAGCCCCAGCATTTT. Protein sequence: CASSLEGDNQPQHF.

This clonotype was observed a few times. The CDR3 nucleotides read TGTGCCAGCAGCCTCGCCGGGACTAGGACCTACAATGAGCAGTTCTTC. Its translation: CASSLAGTRTYNEQFF. The V and J genes are TRBV11-2 and TRBJ2-1; TRBD2 aligns across 8 bases. CDR1 SGHAT and CDR2 FQNNGV come from the germline V gene. The V gene end was trimmed by 5 bases and the J gene end by 2 bases; junction bases not matched to a gene: 8. This CDR3 has 16 amino acids.

At least ten counts were recorded for this clonotype. This chain uses TRBV5-1 with TRBJ2-1; D remains unclear. Germline CDR1 and CDR2: SGHRS and YFSETQ. This CDR3 has 15 amino acids. V lost 3 bases, J lost 0 bases, and 10 bases lay in between. This CDR3 is CASSSTPSSYNEQFF. DNA for the CDR3: TGCGCCAGCAGCTCTACTCCAAGCTCCTACAATGAGCAGTTCTTC.

This clonotype occurred many times. This CDR3 reads CASSPGLAGGWTGELFF. The CDR3, as DNA: TGTGCCAGCAGCCCCGGACTAGCGGGAGGATGGACCGGGGAGCTGTTTTTT. The V and J genes are TRBV7-9 and TRBJ2-2; 14 bases match TRBD2. J gave up 5 bases and V 5 bases, and 7 bases lay outside the gene matches. Germline CDR1 and CDR2: SEHNR and FQNEAQ (reference sequence). The CDR3 totals 17 residues.

This chain uses TRBV15 with TRBJ1-5; possibly TRBD1 for D (6 bases). Germline V gives CDR1 LNHNV, CDR2 YYDKDF (reference sequence). CDR3 length: 17 residues. Trimming took 0 bases from V and 2 from J, leaving 14 bases between them. The CDR3, as DNA: TGTGCCACCAGCAGAGAAGGACAGTCCCCTGGCAATCAGCCCCAGCATTTT. Translated: CATSREGQSPGNQPQHF.

This clonotype has at least ten counts. The chain carries TRBV11-2 and TRBJ2-1; TRBD2 matches at 11 bases. The trim removed 6 bases at V and 7 bases at J, leaving 2 bases unmatched. The CDR3 runs to 13 residues. Germline V gene sequence: CDR1 SGHAT, CDR2 FQNNGV. The DNA of the CDR3 is TGTGCCAGCAGAACTAGCGGGAGAAATGAGCAGTTCTTC. Residues: CASRTSGRNEQFF.

This clonotype was observed a handful of times. The chain joins TRBV12-3 or TRBV12-4 to TRBJ1-1; D ambiguous. The CDR3 consists of 11 residues. Trimming removed 3 bases from V and 4 bases from J, with 3 bases in between. The CDR3 DNA reads as TGTGCCAGCAGTTTTAGCACTGAAGCTTTCTTT. It is translated as CASSFSTEAFF.